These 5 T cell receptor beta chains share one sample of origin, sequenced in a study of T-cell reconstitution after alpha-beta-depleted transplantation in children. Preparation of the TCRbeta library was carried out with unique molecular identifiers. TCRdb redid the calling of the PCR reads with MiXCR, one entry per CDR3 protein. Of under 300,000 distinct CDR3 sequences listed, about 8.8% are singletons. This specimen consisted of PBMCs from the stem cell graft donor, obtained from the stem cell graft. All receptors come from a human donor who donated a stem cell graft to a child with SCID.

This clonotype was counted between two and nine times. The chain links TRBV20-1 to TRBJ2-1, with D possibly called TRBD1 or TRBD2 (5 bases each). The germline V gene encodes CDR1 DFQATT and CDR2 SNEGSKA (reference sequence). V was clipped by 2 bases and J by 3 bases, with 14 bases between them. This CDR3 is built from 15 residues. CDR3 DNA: TGCAGTGCTAGAACCGGGACGCAGGACTACAATGAGCAGTTCTTC. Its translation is CSARTGTQDYNEQFF.

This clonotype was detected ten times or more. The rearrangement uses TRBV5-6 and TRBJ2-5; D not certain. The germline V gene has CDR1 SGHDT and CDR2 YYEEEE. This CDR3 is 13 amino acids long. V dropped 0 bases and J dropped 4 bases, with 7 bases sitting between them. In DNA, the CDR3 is TGTGCCAGCAGCTTGGCCGAGATAGAGACCCAGTACTTC. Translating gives CASSLAEIETQYF.

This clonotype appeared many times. The CDR3: CASSLMGSPQETQYF. The CDR3 DNA reads TGTGCCAGCAGCTTAATGGGCTCCCCGCAAGAGACCCAGTACTTC. The chain carries TRBV7-3 and TRBJ2-5; unclear D gene. This CDR3 is built from 15 residues. The germline V gene encodes CDR1 SGHTA and CDR2 FQGTGA. V lost 1 base, J lost 2 bases, and 11 bases lay in between.

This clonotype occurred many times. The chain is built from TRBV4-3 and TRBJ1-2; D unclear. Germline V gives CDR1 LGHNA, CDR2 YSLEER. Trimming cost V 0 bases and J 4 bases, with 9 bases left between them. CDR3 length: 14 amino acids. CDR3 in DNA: TGCGCCAGCAGCCAAGATCGCGAGGGCTATGGCTACACCTTC. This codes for CASSQDREGYGYTF.

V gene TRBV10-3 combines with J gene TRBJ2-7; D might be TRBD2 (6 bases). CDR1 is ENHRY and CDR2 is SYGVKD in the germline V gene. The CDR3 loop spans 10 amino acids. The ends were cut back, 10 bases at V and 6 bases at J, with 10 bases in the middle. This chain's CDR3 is CATGVGEQYF. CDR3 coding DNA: TGTGCCACGGGGGTCGGCGAGCAGTACTTC.